The entry that follows covers one T cell receptor (beta chain) sequence. Its target is not known. The trim removed 2 bases at V and 5 bases at J, leaving 5 bases unmatched. CDR3 size: 15 residues. Germline CDR1 is LNHDA and CDR2 is SQIVND (reference sequence). This sample was taken from a study of Ad26.COV2.S vaccination and SARS-CoV-2 variants. Whole-study context: The donor participated in the COV1001 trial, in its Ad26.COV2.S arm. Study-level findings and limits: Vaccinated individuals (as opposed to placebo recipients) had higher spike-specific TCR breadth.

Assay used: immunoSEQ multiplex PCR; TCRdb lists only in-frame clones, some missing. The table records 350,000 to 550,000 clones, about 91% of them present only once. This sample's treatment: some 20 received Ad26.COV2.S at low or high dose, single or two shots; about 5 received placebo; per-sample allocation not given. The samples date from day 63 after the first vaccine or placebo injection. This rearrangement joins TRBV19 to TRBJ2-5; TRBD2 matches 10 bases. This TCR was sampled from a person aged 18-65 years who received the Ad26.COV2.S COVID-19 vaccine or a placebo. The sequencing used peripheral blood, collected in a trial of Ad26.COV2.S vaccine versus placebo. The CDR3, as DNA: TGTGCCAGTAGTATAAGCGGGAGGGCGATGGAGACCCAGTACTTC. It translates to CASSISGRAMETQYF.